The rows below give T cell receptor beta chains drawn from one sample of a study of cytomegalovirus exposure and HLA in healthy donors. The repertoire was sequenced with immunoSEQ multiplex PCR; TCRdb's copy has only in-frame clones and lacks some. The sample has around 160,000 clones, approximately 67% seen once. What was sequenced was PBMCs. The receptors shown here come from a young woman in good health and CMV-seropositive. CDR3s include the opening cysteine and the closing phenylalanine or tryptophan. A D gene is named only where the DNA matches it firmly. Rows give clone size only sometimes, using once, few, many, or a class for an expanded clone.

j_call: TRBJ2-3
clone_size: few
d_call: .
v_call: TRBV27
cdr3_nt: TGTGCCAGCAGTCGAGGGTACAGGGGCACAGATACGCAGTATTTT
cdr3_aa: CASSRGYRGTDTQYF

j_call: TRBJ1-2
clone_size: .
d_call: .
v_call: TRBV5-4
cdr3_nt: TGTGCCAGCAGCTTACAGTCCCGCTTTACCTTC
cdr3_aa: CASSLQSRFTF

j_call: TRBJ2-7
clone_size: .
d_call: TRBD1
v_call: TRBV27
cdr3_nt: TGTGCCAGCAGCCACCCTCCGGGACAGGGAATTCGCGAGCAGTACTTC
cdr3_aa: CASSHPPGQGIREQYF

j_call: TRBJ1-4
clone_size: .
d_call: .
v_call: TRBV9
cdr3_nt: TGTGCCAGCAGCGTAGAGGGCCCCGACAGGAAAAGAGGGGGTGAGGAAAAACTGTTTTTT
cdr3_aa: CASSVEGPDRKRGGEEKLFF

j_call: TRBJ2-7
clone_size: .
d_call: .
v_call: TRBV29-1
cdr3_nt: TGCAGCGTTGAATGGGCAGGGGCCCTTTCGAACTCCTACGAGCAGTACTTC
cdr3_aa: CSVEWAGALSNSYEQYF

j_call: TRBJ2-7
clone_size: .
d_call: TRBD2
v_call: TRBV18
cdr3_nt: TGTGCCAGCTCACCGGGACTAGCGGGGGGGTCGTACTTC
cdr3_aa: CASSPGLAGGSYF

j_call: TRBJ2-3
clone_size: .
d_call: .
v_call: TRBV30
cdr3_nt: TGTGCCTGGAACGGTGAGATCCCCTCCTCCACAGATACGCAGTATTTT
cdr3_aa: CAWNGEIPSSTDTQYF

j_call: TRBJ2-1
clone_size: .
d_call: TRBD1
v_call: TRBV29-1
cdr3_nt: TGCAGCGTCGCGACTACAGGGGTTTTTGCCTACAATGAGCAGTTCTTC
cdr3_aa: CSVATTGVFAYNEQFF

j_call: TRBJ1-6
clone_size: .
d_call: .
v_call: TRBV4-3
cdr3_nt: TGCGCCAGCAGCCAAGATTGGGGAGGGTTGACGTCGCGTTCACCCCTCCACTTT
cdr3_aa: CASSQDWGGLTSRSPLHF

j_call: TRBJ2-7
clone_size: .
d_call: TRBD1
v_call: TRBV15
cdr3_nt: TGTGCCACCAGCAGACAGGGGGCGAACTCCTACGAGCAGTACTTC
cdr3_aa: CATSRQGANSYEQYF

j_call: TRBJ1-2
clone_size: .
d_call: TRBD1
v_call: TRBV5-1
cdr3_nt: TGCGCCAGCAGTTTTACAGGGGATAGGGGCTACACCTTC
cdr3_aa: CASSFTGDRGYTF

j_call: TRBJ2-7
clone_size: few
d_call: TRBD1
v_call: TRBV30
cdr3_nt: TGTGCCTGGAGTAGGGACAGGGCCTACGAGCAGTACTTC
cdr3_aa: CAWSRDRAYEQYF

j_call: TRBJ2-3
clone_size: .
d_call: TRBD1
v_call: TRBV19
cdr3_nt: TGTGCCAGTAGTATCGGGGCAGGGGGCTCAGATACGCAGTATTTT
cdr3_aa: CASSIGAGGSDTQYF

j_call: TRBJ2-7
clone_size: .
d_call: .
v_call: TRBV28
cdr3_nt: TGTGCCAGCAGTTTACAGGTCCCCTACGAGCAGTACTTC
cdr3_aa: CASSLQVPYEQYF

j_call: TRBJ2-1
clone_size: .
d_call: TRBD2
v_call: TRBV7-3
cdr3_nt: TGTGCCAGCAGCCGTTTGCCTAGCGGGGGGCACAATGAGCAGTTCTTC
cdr3_aa: CASSRLPSGGHNEQFF

j_call: TRBJ1-4
clone_size: .
d_call: .
v_call: TRBV7-3
cdr3_nt: TGTGCCAGCAGCATACGGAGGGGCGAAAAACTGTTTTTT
cdr3_aa: CASSIRRGEKLFF

j_call: TRBJ2-3
clone_size: once
d_call: TRBD2
v_call: TRBV5-4
cdr3_nt: TGTGCCAGCAGCTTGGGACTAGCGGGACGCACAGATACGCAGTATTTT
cdr3_aa: CASSLGLAGRTDTQYF

j_call: TRBJ2-5
clone_size: once
d_call: TRBD2
v_call: TRBV7-3
cdr3_nt: TGTGCCAGCAGCCCTGGCGGGGGGGCCCAGTACTTC
cdr3_aa: CASSPGGGAQYF

j_call: TRBJ1-1
clone_size: .
d_call: .
v_call: TRBV7-9
cdr3_nt: TGTGCCAGCAGCCCCACCCACAGGGATCAGAGGAGGCGCACTGAAGCTTTCTTT
cdr3_aa: CASSPTHRDQRRRTEAFF

j_call: TRBJ2-1
clone_size: .
d_call: TRBD2
v_call: TRBV27
cdr3_nt: TGTGCCAGCAGTACCCAAGCGGGACTAGCGGGAACCGAGCAGTTCTTC
cdr3_aa: CASSTQAGLAGTEQFF

j_call: TRBJ2-1
clone_size: .
d_call: TRBD1
v_call: TRBV5-1
cdr3_nt: TGCGCCAGCAGCTTGTTGGGACAGGGGGCTTACAATGAGCAGTTCTTC
cdr3_aa: CASSLLGQGAYNEQFF

j_call: TRBJ1-3
clone_size: .
d_call: .
v_call: TRBV25-1
cdr3_nt: TGTGCCAGCAGTGAATATGGGGGCAGGGAGAGCACCATATATTTT
cdr3_aa: CASSEYGGRESTIYF

j_call: TRBJ2-7
clone_size: .
d_call: TRBD1
v_call: TRBV5-4
cdr3_nt: TGTGCCAGCAGCGGCAGGGGGCCCTCCTACGAGCAGTACTTC
cdr3_aa: CASSGRGPSYEQYF

j_call: TRBJ2-7
clone_size: .
d_call: TRBD1
v_call: TRBV30
cdr3_nt: TGTGCCTGCTTGAGGGGGCGGTTCGAGCGGTACTTC
cdr3_aa: CACLRGRFERYF

j_call: TRBJ2-1
clone_size: .
d_call: .
v_call: TRBV4-2
cdr3_nt: TGTGCCAGCAGCCTCTTCGCTAGGACTTCCTACAATGAGCAGTTCTTC
cdr3_aa: CASSLFARTSYNEQFF

j_call: TRBJ2-6
clone_size: .
d_call: .
v_call: TRBV5-4
cdr3_nt: TGTGCCAGCAGTTTGTTACGGGACACCTCCTCTGGGGCCAACGTCCTGACTTTC
cdr3_aa: CASSLLRDTSSGANVLTF

j_call: TRBJ1-4
clone_size: few
d_call: .
v_call: TRBV10-1
cdr3_nt: TGCGCCAGCAATAAGAGGAAGGGGGTATTGACCGAAAAACTGTTTTTT
cdr3_aa: CASNKRKGVLTEKLFF

j_call: TRBJ1-2
clone_size: .
d_call: TRBD1
v_call: TRBV23-1
cdr3_nt: TGCGCCAGCAGTCCGGGACAGGTCTATGGCTACACCTTC
cdr3_aa: CASSPGQVYGYTF

j_call: TRBJ2-5
clone_size: .
d_call: TRBD1
v_call: TRBV29-1
cdr3_nt: TGCAGCGGACAGGGGGCGGGGGAGACCCAGTACTTC
cdr3_aa: CSGQGAGETQYF

j_call: TRBJ2-7
clone_size: .
d_call: .
v_call: TRBV4-3
cdr3_nt: TGCGCCAGCAGCCAAGTCTCAGGGGCTGTTGTCTACGAGCAGTACTTC
cdr3_aa: CASSQVSGAVVYEQYF

j_call: TRBJ2-3
clone_size: few
d_call: TRBD2
v_call: TRBV27
cdr3_nt: TGTGCCAGCAGTGGAGCCACCGGGAGGAGCACAGATACGCAGTATTTT
cdr3_aa: CASSGATGRSTDTQYF

j_call: TRBJ1-6
clone_size: .
d_call: TRBD1
v_call: TRBV18
cdr3_nt: TGTGCCAGCTCACCAAGTAAGCAGGGGGGTTCACCCCTCCACTTT
cdr3_aa: CASSPSKQGGSPLHF

j_call: TRBJ2-5
clone_size: .
d_call: TRBD1
v_call: TRBV7-7
cdr3_nt: TGTGCTAGCAGCTTAACCGGGACAGCAGAGACCCAGTACTTC
cdr3_aa: CASSLTGTAETQYF

j_call: TRBJ2-7
clone_size: .
d_call: TRBD1
v_call: TRBV27
cdr3_nt: TGTGCCAGCAGTTTATCCCCGACAGGGCTTATCTACGAGCAGTACTTC
cdr3_aa: CASSLSPTGLIYEQYF